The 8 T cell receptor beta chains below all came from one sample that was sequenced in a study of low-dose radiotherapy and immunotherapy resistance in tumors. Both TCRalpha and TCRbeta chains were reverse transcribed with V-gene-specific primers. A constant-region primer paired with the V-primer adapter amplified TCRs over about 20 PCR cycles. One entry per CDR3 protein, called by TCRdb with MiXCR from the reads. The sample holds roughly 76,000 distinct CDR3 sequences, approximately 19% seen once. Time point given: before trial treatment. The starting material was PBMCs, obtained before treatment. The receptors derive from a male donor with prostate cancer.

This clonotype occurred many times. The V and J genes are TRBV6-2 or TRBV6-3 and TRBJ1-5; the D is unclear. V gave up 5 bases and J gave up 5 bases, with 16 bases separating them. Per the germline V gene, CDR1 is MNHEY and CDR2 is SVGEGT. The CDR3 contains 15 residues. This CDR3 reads CASSRGHRIDQPQHF. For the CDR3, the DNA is TGTGCCAGCAGTCGCGGGCACCGGATAGATCAGCCCCAGCATTTT.

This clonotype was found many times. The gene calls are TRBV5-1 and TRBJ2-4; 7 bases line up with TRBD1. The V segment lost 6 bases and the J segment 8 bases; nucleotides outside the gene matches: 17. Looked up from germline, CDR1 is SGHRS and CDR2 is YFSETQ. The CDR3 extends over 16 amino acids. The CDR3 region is CASKVGQAAVGDIQYF. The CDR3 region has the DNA TGCGCCAGCAAAGTTGGACAGGCGGCAGTAGGTGACATTCAGTACTTC.

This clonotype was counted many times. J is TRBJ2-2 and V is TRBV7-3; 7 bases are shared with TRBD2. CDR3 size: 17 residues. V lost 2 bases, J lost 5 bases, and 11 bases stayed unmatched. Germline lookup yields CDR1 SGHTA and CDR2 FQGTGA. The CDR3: CASSLRNGGSRTGELFF. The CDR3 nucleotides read TGTGCCAGCAGCTTACGAAACGGGGGGAGCCGAACCGGGGAGCTGTTTTTT.

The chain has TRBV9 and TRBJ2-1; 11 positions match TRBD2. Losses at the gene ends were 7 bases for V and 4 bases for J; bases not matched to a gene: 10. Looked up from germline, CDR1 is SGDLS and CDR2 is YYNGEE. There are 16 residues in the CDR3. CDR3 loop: CASVGTSGSTYNEQFF. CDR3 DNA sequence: TGTGCCAGCGTCGGCACTAGCGGGAGTACGTACAATGAGCAGTTCTTC.

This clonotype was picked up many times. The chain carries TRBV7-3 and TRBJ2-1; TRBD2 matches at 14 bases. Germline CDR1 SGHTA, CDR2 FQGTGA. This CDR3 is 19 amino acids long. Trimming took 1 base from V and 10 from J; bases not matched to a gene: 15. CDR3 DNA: TGTGCCAGCAGCTTAAGCCACCCGACTAGCGGGGGGGCCGGGGGCGAGCAGTTCTTC. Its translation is CASSLSHPTSGGAGGEQFF.

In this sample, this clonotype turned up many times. CDR3: CASSQVSHEQYF. The DNA of the CDR3 is TGTGCCAGCAGCCAAGTTTCCCACGAGCAGTACTTC. The chain carries TRBV3-1 and TRBJ2-7; D unclear. V was trimmed by 1 base and J by 5 bases, leaving 6 bases between them. The CDR3 spans 12 residues. Germline CDR1 is LGHDT and CDR2 is YNNKEL (reference sequence).

The CDR3 spells CASTQDWGWSMNTEAFF. The CDR3 DNA reads as TGTGCCAGTACCCAGGACTGGGGCTGGAGTATGAACACTGAAGCTTTCTTT. The rearrangement links TRBV19 to TRBJ1-1, with D maybe TRBD1 (5 bases). The germline V gene encodes CDR1 LNHDA and CDR2 SQIVND (reference sequence). V lost 7 bases, J lost 0 bases, and 21 bases lay in between. This CDR3 contains 17 residues.

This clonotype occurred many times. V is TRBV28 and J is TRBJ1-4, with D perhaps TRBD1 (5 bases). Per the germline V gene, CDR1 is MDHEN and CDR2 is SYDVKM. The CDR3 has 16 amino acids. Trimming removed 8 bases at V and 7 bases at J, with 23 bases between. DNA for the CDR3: TGTGCCAGCGGCGGCCGCTTCGGGGGTTATCTTGAAAAACTGTTTTTT. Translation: CASGGRFGGYLEKLFF.